This entry is about one TCR beta chain. This sample was taken from a study of blood T cells in healthy people across ages. Study at large: Template switching captured about one barcoded beta molecule per two T cells.

Primed by a sample-barcoded 5' primer and a J-beta primer mix, a second PCR proceeded for about 6 to 11 cycles. A template-switch adaptor containing 12 random nucleotides labeled each cDNA molecule. Sequencing of every sample gave 2.5 million or more CDR3-containing paired-end reads. TCRdb redid the calling of the 5' RACE reads with MiXCR, one entry per CDR3 protein. This sample carries around 970,000 distinct CDR3 sequences, 51% of them seen once, and the ten largest clones take 20% to 25%. There are 17 residues in the CDR3. CDR1 MNHEY and CDR2 SVGEGT come from the germline V gene. Trimming shortened V by 6 bases and J by 4 bases, and 22 bases separated the two germline ends.

The rearrangement links TRBV6-2 or TRBV6-3 to TRBJ1-5, with D possibly TRBD1 on 6 matching bases. Sample: blood. The TCR originated in a woman aged 60-75 years in good health. The CDR3 nucleotides read TGTGCCAGCAGAAATGGAAAGGGAGAGGGGGGAAATCAGCCCCAGCATTTT. The encoded protein is CASRNGKGEGGNQPQHF.